The 29 T cell receptor beta chains below were found in one sample sequenced in a study of T cell responses to AZD1222 COVID-19 vaccine. Clones were sequenced by immunoSEQ multiplex PCR, and TCRdb holds only the in-frame ones, with some missing. The sample shows 95,000 to 100,000 clones, roughly 90% of them seen only once. The material sequenced was peripheral blood, taken 28 days after the second AZD1222 dose. These receptors were taken from an adult who received the AZD1222 COVID-19 vaccine.

This clone was recorded only once. The chain combines TRBV20-1 with TRBJ2-5; 8 bases agree with TRBD1. The CDR3 consists of 11 residues. V dropped 6 bases and J dropped 3; count of bases not matched to a gene: 0. Germline V CDR1 and CDR2: DFQATT, SNEGSKA (reference sequence). The CDR3 bases are TGCAGTGCACAGGGGGAAGAGACCCAGTACTTC. Translating it yields CSAQGEETQYF.

The rearrangement uses TRBV3-1 (or the pseudogene TRBV3-2) and TRBJ2-5; D is unresolved. The CDR3 covers 14 residues. Germline values: CDR1 LGHDT, CDR2 YNNKEL (reference sequence). Trimming cost V 1 base and J 4 bases, with 10 bases left between them. This CDR3 reads CASSQVTFLETQYF. CDR3 bases: TGTGCCAGCAGCCAAGTAACTTTTTTAGAGACCCAGTACTTC.

The CDR3: CASSQGFAYEQYF. CDR3 DNA sequence: TGTGCCAGCAGCCAGGGCTTCGCCTACGAGCAGTACTTC. The V and J genes are TRBV3-1 (or the pseudogene TRBV3-2) and TRBJ2-7; D call uncertain. V shed 3 bases and J shed 2 bases, with 8 bases lying between them. The germline CDR1 and CDR2 sequences are LGHDT and YNNKEL (reference sequence). This CDR3 region has 13 residues.

This sequence joins TRBV6-1 and TRBJ2-7, with 10 positions matching TRBD1. The V gene's germline CDR1 is MNHNS and CDR2 SASEGT. The length of the CDR3 is 16 residues. Losses at the gene ends were 4 bases for V and 1 base for J; bases not matched to a gene: 7. The DNA for the CDR3 is TGTGCCAGCAGTGGAATTCGACAGGGGGCGTCCTACGAGCAGTACTTC. It translates to CASSGIRQGASYEQYF.

This chain uses TRBV11-2 with TRBJ1-3; D unresolved. The germline CDR1 and CDR2 sequences are SGHAT and FQNNGV. The V end lost 3 bases, the J end lost 0 bases, and 9 bases lay between the germline ends. CDR3 length: 15 residues. This CDR3 reads CASSLDSSSGNTIYF. The CDR3 DNA reads TGTGCCAGCAGCTTGGACTCGAGCTCTGGAAACACCATATATTTT.

The chain couples TRBV6-4 to TRBJ1-6; D gene ambiguous. Trimming took off 2 bases at V and 6 bases at J, with 5 bases between the two ends. CDR3 length equals 13 residues. The germline V gene has CDR1 MRHNA and CDR2 SNTAGT. The CDR3 reads CASSDNSNSPLHF. The CDR3 region has the DNA TGTGCCAGCAGTGACAATTCTAATTCACCCCTCCACTTT.

The DNA of the CDR3 is TGTGCCAGCGGGGTATCCCTGGGTGAGCAGTTCTTC. As protein: CASGVSLGEQFF. The chain is built from TRBV6-5 and TRBJ2-1; D unresolved. The germline gives CDR1 MNHEY, CDR2 SVGAGI. The CDR3 totals 12 residues. The V end lost 8 bases, the J end lost 9 bases, and 14 bases lay between the germline ends.

V and J are TRBV5-3 and TRBJ1-6, with 7 bases lining up with TRBD1. TRBV5-3 is reported as an ORF; its role is uncertain. The CDR3 covers 14 residues. The trim removed 8 bases at V and 9 bases at J, leaving 11 bases unmatched. CDR3 nucleotides: TGTGCCAGGGGGGGACAGCCGGATTTTTCACCCCTCCACTTT. Residues: CARGGQPDFSPLHF.

CDR3 amino acids: CASSLVGGVVNEQFF. The CDR3 DNA is TGTGCCAGCAGTTTAGTGGGAGGGGTGGTCAATGAGCAGTTCTTC. This chain connects TRBV28 to TRBJ2-1; 7 bases agree with TRBD2. Trimming removed 2 bases from V and 6 bases from J; junction bases left unmatched: 7. The length of the CDR3 is 15 residues. The germline V gene encodes CDR1 MDHEN and CDR2 SYDVKM.

The chain couples TRBV12-5 to TRBJ1-1; D is possibly TRBD1 (6 bases). This CDR3 comprises 12 residues. Trimming took off 2 bases at V and 9 bases at J, with 10 bases between the two ends. Per the germline V gene, CDR1 is LGHNT and CDR2 is FRNRAP. Here the CDR3 reads CASGLSQGQAFF. The CDR3 DNA reads TGTGCTAGTGGTTTGAGTCAGGGGCAAGCTTTCTTT. Complete variable domain (other parts from reference TRBV12-5 and TRBJ1-1): DARVTQTPRHKVTEMGQEVTMRCQPILGHNTVFWYRQTMMQGLELLAYFRNRAPLDDSGMPKDRFSAEMPDATLATLKIQPSEPRDSAVYFCASGLSQGQAFFGQGTRLTVV.

The gene calls are TRBV19 and TRBJ1-5; D not resolved. Looked up from germline, CDR1 is LNHDA and CDR2 is SQIVND (reference sequence). This CDR3 spans 11 amino acids. Trimming removed 6 bases from V and 4 bases from J, with 4 bases in between. This CDR3 is CASRGNQPQHF. Written as DNA, the CDR3 is TGTGCCAGTAGGGGGAATCAGCCCCAGCATTTT.

The chain recombines TRBV7-2 with TRBJ1-5, with 11 bases identical to TRBD1. CDR3 length: 15 amino acids. Per the germline V gene, CDR1 is SGHTA and CDR2 is FQGNSA. Trimming removed 2 bases from V and 6 bases from J; junction bases left unmatched: 3. The CDR3 spells CASSLRTGGLQPQHF. The CDR3 coding sequence is TGTGCCAGCAGCTTAAGGACAGGGGGCCTTCAGCCCCAGCATTTT.

The chain is built from TRBV7-9 and TRBJ1-1; D ambiguous. The CDR3 has 14 residues. V dropped 2 bases and J dropped 3 bases, with 10 bases sitting between them. Germline CDR1 and CDR2: SEHNR and FQNEAQ (reference sequence). The CDR3 DNA reads as TGTGCCAGCAGCTTATTTACAGAGGACACTGAAGCTTTCTTT. Its translation: CASSLFTEDTEAFF.

This chain links TRBV16 with TRBJ2-1; TRBD2 agrees at 11 bases. The CDR3 loop spans 16 amino acids. CDR1 KGHSY and CDR2 FQNENV come from the germline V gene. Trimming cost V 4 bases and J 6 bases; bases outside gene matches: 8. CDR3 bases: TGTGCCAGCAGCCCAGCTGGGACTAGCGGTTCCAATGAGCAGTTCTTC. Amino acids: CASSPAGTSGSNEQFF. The full variable domain, with the rest looked up from reference TRBV16 and TRBJ2-1, is GEEVAQTPKHLVRGEGQKAKLYCAPIKGHSYVFWYQQVLKNEFKFLISFQNENVFDETGMPKERFSAKCLPNSPCSLEIQATKLEDSAVYFCASSPAGTSGSNEQFFGPGTRLTVL.

The genes are TRBV9 and TRBJ2-3, with TRBD2 matching over 7 bases. From germline, CDR1 is SGDLS and CDR2 YYNGEE. Trimming cost V 4 bases and J 4 bases; bases outside gene matches: 9. The CDR3 is 15 residues long. CDR3 nucleotides: TGTGCCAGCAGCCCGATCACCCGGGGGGCAGATACGCAGTATTTT. Residues: CASSPITRGADTQYF. The full variable domain, with the rest looked up from reference TRBV9 and TRBJ2-3, is DSGVTQTPKHLITATGQRVTLRCSPRSGDLSVYWYQQSLDQGLQFLIQYYNGEERAKGNILERFSAQQFPDLHSELNLSSLELGDSALYFCASSPITRGADTQYFGPGTRLTVL.

This clone was observed once. The V call is TRBV6-5, the J call TRBJ2-2; 9 bases map to TRBD1. Per germline, CDR1 MNHEY and CDR2 SVGAGI. V lost 10 bases and J lost 7; bases outside the gene matches: 7. The CDR3 contains 13 residues. CDR3 DNA: TGTGCCACCACGGGACAGGGAATCGGGGAGCTGTTTTTT. Amino acid sequence: CATTGQGIGELFF.

This sequence joins TRBV2 and TRBJ1-5; TRBD1 agrees at 7 bases. The CDR3 is 15 residues long. The V and J ends lost 9 bases and 1 base, in that order; junction bases with no gene match: 9. In germline, CDR1 is SNHLY, CDR2 FYNNEI. CDR3 nucleotide sequence: TGTGCCAGTCGTAGGGGACAGACCAGCAATCAGCCCCAGCATTTT. This sequence encodes CASRRGQTSNQPQHF.

V and J are TRBV24-1 and TRBJ2-3, with D perhaps TRBD2 (6 bases). Trimming took off 7 bases at V and 2 bases at J, with 15 bases between the two ends. The CDR3 is 15 residues long. Looked up from germline, CDR1 is KGHDR and CDR2 is SFDVKD. The CDR3 DNA reads as TGTGCCACCAGGAGGACTATACCCCACACAGATACGCAGTATTTT. As protein: CATRRTIPHTDTQYF.

This clone occurred a few times. The J gene is TRBJ2-1, the V gene TRBV6-6; possibly TRBD2 for D (5 bases). The CDR3 is 14 residues long. Germline assignment: CDR1 MNHNY and CDR2 SVGAGI (reference sequence). Trimming shortened V by 7 bases and J by 8 bases, and 18 bases separated the two germline ends. CDR3 sequence (DNA): TGTGCCAGCAAACCGTCCCATAGCGTCGATGAGCAGTTCTTC. Translating gives CASKPSHSVDEQFF.

The rearrangement joins TRBV28 to TRBJ1-4; D uncertain. Germline CDR1 is MDHEN and CDR2 is SYDVKM. V was shortened by 11 bases and J by 4 bases, with 14 bases between the two germline ends. This CDR3 region has 13 residues. The CDR3 nucleotides read TGTGCCTTATCCAGGTTAGGTAATGAAAAACTGTTTTTT. This gives the protein CALSRLGNEKLFF.

Note on this clone: The same CDR3 also results from other DNA sequences found in this sample. The chain is built from TRBV19 and TRBJ1-2, with D unclear. Germline V gives CDR1 LNHDA, CDR2 SQIVND (reference sequence). CDR3 size: 15 residues. Between the trimmed V and J ends, which lost 5 bases and 0 bases, there was a span of 13 bases. CDR3 DNA sequence: TGTGCCAGTAGTCTCAGTGGTGGGACTAACTATGGCTACACCTTC. This gives the protein CASSLSGGTNYGYTF.

CDR3 residues: CAALKGGAVGELFF. As DNA, the CDR3 is TGTGCCGCACTCAAAGGGGGGGCGGTCGGGGAGCTGTTTTTT. V is TRBV6-5 and J is TRBJ2-2; maybe TRBD2 (7 bases). The CDR3 sequence is 14 residues long. The V gene's germline CDR1 is MNHEY and CDR2 SVGAGI. The V end was cut by 11 bases, the J end by 7 bases, with 20 bases between.

This chain uses TRBV27 with TRBJ2-1; the match to TRBD1 covers 7 bases. The germline CDR1 and CDR2 sequences are MNHEY and SMNVEV (reference sequence). This CDR3 region has 15 residues. V shed 6 bases and J 0 bases; nucleotides not matched to a gene: 5. The CDR3 sequence is CASSPGQSSYNEQFF. The DNA for the CDR3 is TGTGCCAGCAGCCCGGGACAGAGCTCCTACAATGAGCAGTTCTTC.

The rearrangement joins TRBV28 to TRBJ2-3; D is unclear. Between the trimmed V and J ends, which lost 3 bases and 3 bases, there was a span of 10 bases. Germline V CDR1 and CDR2: MDHEN, SYDVKM. CDR3 size: 14 residues. CDR3: CASSFYKGTDTQYF. CDR3 in DNA: TGTGCCAGCAGTTTTTATAAGGGTACAGATACGCAGTATTTT.

The chain has TRBV19 and TRBJ2-6; 9 nucleotides align to TRBD1. Trimming removed 2 bases from V and 0 bases from J; junction bases left unmatched: 8. This CDR3 comprises 19 residues. In germline, CDR1 is LNHDA, CDR2 SQIVND (reference sequence). CDR3 amino acids: CASSISGRQGVSGANVLTF. The CDR3 DNA follows: TGTGCCAGTAGTATAAGTGGCCGACAGGGGGTCTCTGGGGCCAACGTCCTGACTTTC.

V and J are TRBV3-1 (or the pseudogene TRBV3-2) and TRBJ1-2; 8 positions match TRBD1. The CDR3 sequence is 14 residues long. CDR1 and CDR2 from the germline V gene are LGHDT and YNNKEL (reference sequence). Germline trimming cut 3 bases from V and 0 bases from J; bases unmatched to any gene: 0. The CDR3 reads CASSQTGANYGYTF. CDR3 nucleotide sequence: TGTGCCAGCAGCCAGACAGGGGCTAACTATGGCTACACCTTC.

This clone was counted once. The chain couples TRBV19 to TRBJ2-3; TRBD2 is a possible D gene (5 bases). Germline V CDR1 and CDR2: LNHDA, SQIVND (reference sequence). Trimming stripped 3 bases from V and 6 bases from J, with 10 bases between. The CDR3 sequence is 13 residues long. CDR3 in amino acids: CASSIVRTDTQYF. In DNA, the CDR3 is TGTGCCAGTAGTATTGTCAGGACTGATACGCAGTATTTT.

The chain joins TRBV19 to TRBJ1-5, with TRBD1 identical over 10 bases. This CDR3 has 16 amino acids. Germline CDR1 reads LNHDA; CDR2 reads SQIVND (reference sequence). The V segment lost 5 bases and the J segment 4 bases; nucleotides outside the gene matches: 8. The CDR3 protein is CASSSGGQGGNQPQHF. DNA of the CDR3: TGTGCCAGTAGTTCCGGCGGACAGGGGGGAAATCAGCCCCAGCATTTT.

The chain joins TRBV7-2 to TRBJ2-3, with D tentatively TRBD1 (6 bases). Trimming took 0 bases from V and 4 from J, leaving 14 bases between them. The CDR3 has 16 residues. From germline, CDR1 is SGHTA and CDR2 FQGNSA. CDR3 bases: TGTGCCAGCAGCTTAGCTACAGGGTTGGTCTCAGATACGCAGTATTTT. Its translation: CASSLATGLVSDTQYF.